What follows are 14 T cell receptor beta chains derived from one specimen sequenced in a study of cytomegalovirus exposure and HLA in healthy donors. Use of 60 Vbeta and 13 Jbeta primers characterized the PCR. Clones were read by immunoSEQ multiplex PCR, and TCRdb kept only the in-frame ones, dropping some. The table has approximately 170,000 clones, about 85% seen once. Sequences were obtained from PBMCs. All receptors come from a man aged 50 to 60 in good health and CMV-seropositive.

V usage is TRBV6-5 and J usage is TRBJ1-4; no definite D call. Germline V gene sequence: CDR1 MNHEY, CDR2 SVGAGI. The V end was cut by 6 bases, the J end by 9 bases, with 14 bases between. The CDR3 contains 13 residues. CDR3 DNA sequence: TGTGCCAGCAGCCTATATGAGGCCCAAAAACTGTTTTTT. As protein: CASSLYEAQKLFF.

The CDR3 sequence is CASSPLRGANYGYTF. CDR3 coding DNA: TGTGCCAGCTCACCCCTGCGGGGGGCTAACTATGGCTACACCTTC. The V and J genes are TRBV18 and TRBJ1-2; D is possibly TRBD1 (5 bases). Germline V gives CDR1 KGHSH, CDR2 LQKENI. V was shortened by 3 bases and J by 0 bases, with 11 bases between the two germline ends. This CDR3 has 15 residues. The full variable domain, rest sourced from reference TRBV18 and TRBJ1-2, is NAGVMQNPRHLVRRRGQEARLRCSPMKGHSHVYWYRQLPEEGLKFMVYLQKENIIDESGMPKERFSAEFPKEGPSILRIQQVVRGDSAAYFCASSPLRGANYGYTFGSGTRLTVV.

This clone was seen a handful of times. The V call is TRBV4-2, the J call TRBJ1-1, with 7 bases fitting TRBD1. The CDR3 loop spans 16 amino acids. Germline V lookup: CDR1 LGHNA, CDR2 YNFKEQ. V trimming: 0 bases; J trimming: 1 base; junction bases outside the gene matches: 5. The chain's CDR3 is CASSQEVRQGNTEAFF. The CDR3 nucleotides are TGTGCCAGCAGCCAAGAAGTTAGACAGGGGAACACTGAAGCTTTCTTT.

The chain combines TRBV6-5 with TRBJ2-1; 14 bases are shared with TRBD2. The germline V gene encodes CDR1 MNHEY and CDR2 SVGAGI. Trimming took 4 bases from V and 4 from J; bases not matched to a gene: 3. The CDR3 runs 16 residues. The CDR3 DNA is TGTGCCAGCAGTTGGACTAGCGGGAGGTTGTACAATGAGCAGTTCTTC. It codes for CASSWTSGRLYNEQFF.

This clone was picked up a small number of times. The V and J genes are TRBV7-2 and TRBJ1-4; D may be TRBD1 (6 bases). CDR3 length: 14 amino acids. CDR1 is SGHTA and CDR2 is FQGNSA in the germline V gene. V was shortened by 1 base and J by 8 bases, with 11 bases between the two germline ends. CDR3 in DNA: TGTGCCAGCAGCTTAGACAGGGTCGGAGAAAAACTGTTTTTT. The encoded protein is CASSLDRVGEKLFF.

V is TRBV4-3 and J is TRBJ2-7; 9 bases match TRBD2. This CDR3 is built from 16 residues. After removal of 1 base from V and 2 bases from J, the junction contained 6 bases not matched to a gene. CDR1 and CDR2 from the germline V gene are LGHNA and YSLEER. CDR3 in amino acids: CASSQGEGGRAYEQYF. CDR3 in DNA: TGCGCCAGCAGCCAAGGAGAAGGCGGGAGGGCCTACGAGCAGTACTTC.

This rearrangement joins TRBV6-5 to TRBJ2-5; 8 nucleotides match TRBD2. The germline V gene encodes CDR1 MNHEY and CDR2 SVGAGI. Germline trimming cut 2 bases from V and 1 base from J; bases unmatched to any gene: 3. The CDR3 has 15 amino acids. CDR3 coding DNA: TGTGCCAGCAGTTACCAAGCGGGGGTCCAAGAGACCCAGTACTTC. This translates into CASSYQAGVQETQYF.

The chain joins TRBV7-3 to TRBJ2-1, with TRBD2 identical over 10 bases. The CDR3 totals 15 residues. CDR1 is SGHTA, CDR2 FQGTGA, per germline. The V gene end was trimmed by 2 bases and the J gene end by 6 bases; junction bases not matched to a gene: 4. The chain's CDR3 is CASSLVGLAPNEQFF. The CDR3 nucleotides read TGTGCCAGCAGCTTAGTGGGACTAGCGCCCAATGAGCAGTTCTTC.

The CDR3 reads CATSRDRGYEQYF. Written as DNA, the CDR3 is TGTGCCACCAGCAGGGACAGGGGGTACGAGCAGTACTTC. The chain employs TRBV15 and TRBJ2-7, with 10 bases lining up with TRBD1. Germline CDR1 reads LNHNV; CDR2 reads YYDKDF (reference sequence). The CDR3 sequence is 13 residues long. Losses at the gene ends were 3 bases for V and 4 bases for J; bases not matched to a gene: 0.

This rearrangement joins TRBV5-1 to TRBJ1-1; no firm D call. The V and J ends lost 0 bases and 0 bases respectively, with 3 bases between them. CDR1 and CDR2 from the germline V gene are SGHRS and YFSETQ. This CDR3 has 13 residues. The chain's CDR3 is CASSLDMNTEAFF. CDR3 DNA: TGCGCCAGCAGCTTGGACATGAACACTGAAGCTTTCTTT. Full variable domain (outside the CDR3, taken from reference TRBV5-1 and TRBJ1-1): KAGVTQTPRYLIKTRGQQVTLSCSPISGHRSVSWYQQTPGQGLQFLFEYFSETQRNKGNFPGRFSGRQFSNSRSEMNVSTLELGDSALYLCASSLDMNTEAFFGQGTRLTVV.

This chain links TRBV4-1 with TRBJ1-2, with D perhaps matching TRBD1 (6 bases). Per the germline V gene, CDR1 is MGHRA and CDR2 is YSYEKL. The CDR3 consists of 14 residues. V was pared by 4 bases and J by 2 bases, with 11 bases between. The CDR3 DNA sequence: TGCGCCAGCAGCCCCCGGACAGAAAACTATGGCTACACCTTC. It is translated as CASSPRTENYGYTF.

The chain couples TRBV30 to TRBJ2-1, with TRBD2 as a possible D gene (5 bases). V lost 0 bases, J lost 3 bases, and 12 bases lay in between. This CDR3 is built from 15 residues. CDR1 is GTSNPN and CDR2 is SVGIG in the germline V gene (reference sequence). CDR3 coding DNA: TGTGCCTGGAGTGTACGAGCGGTAGACTACAATGAGCAGTTCTTC. Amino acids: CAWSVRAVDYNEQFF. Filled out from reference TRBV30 and TRBJ2-1, the complete variable domain reads SQTIHQWPATLVQPVGSPLSLECTVEGTSNPNLYWYRQAAGRGLQLLFYSVGIGQISSEVPQNLSASRPQDRQFILSSKKLLLSDSGFYLCAWSVRAVDYNEQFFGPGTRLTVL.

This rearrangement joins TRBV6-1 to TRBJ1-1; a weak D match, TRBD1 (5 bases). The CDR3 runs 14 residues. Germline V gene lookup returns CDR1 MNHNS and CDR2 SASEGT. Trimming cost V 6 bases and J 2 bases, with 13 bases left between them. CDR3 in DNA: TGTGCCAGCAGAGTTGACAGAGCCAACACTGAAGCTTTCTTT. It is translated as CASRVDRANTEAFF.

The CDR3 here is CASRPGGQRYGYTF. As DNA, the CDR3 is TGTGCCAGCAGGCCTGGCGGGCAGAGATATGGCTACACCTTC. The chain couples TRBV6-5 to TRBJ1-2; no reliable D call. Trimming removed 6 bases at V and 5 bases at J, with 16 bases between. The CDR3 is 14 amino acids. The germline V gene encodes CDR1 MNHEY and CDR2 SVGAGI.